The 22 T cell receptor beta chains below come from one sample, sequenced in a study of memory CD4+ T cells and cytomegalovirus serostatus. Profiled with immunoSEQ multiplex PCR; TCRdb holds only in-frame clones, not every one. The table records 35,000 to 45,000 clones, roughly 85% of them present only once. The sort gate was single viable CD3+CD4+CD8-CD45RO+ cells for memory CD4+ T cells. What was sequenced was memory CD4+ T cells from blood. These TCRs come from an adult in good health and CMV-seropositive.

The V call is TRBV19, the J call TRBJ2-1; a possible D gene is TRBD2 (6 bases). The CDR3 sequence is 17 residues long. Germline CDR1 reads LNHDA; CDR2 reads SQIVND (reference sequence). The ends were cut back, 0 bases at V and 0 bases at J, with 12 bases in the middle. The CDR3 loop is CASSIEVTGSSYNEQFF. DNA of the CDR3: TGTGCCAGTAGTATAGAAGTCACCGGGAGCTCCTACAATGAGCAGTTCTTC.

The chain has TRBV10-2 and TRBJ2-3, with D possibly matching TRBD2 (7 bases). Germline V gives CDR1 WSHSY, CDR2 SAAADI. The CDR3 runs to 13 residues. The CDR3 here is CARGAGGTDTQYF. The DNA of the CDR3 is TGCGCTCGGGGGGCGGGGGGCACAGATACGCAGTATTTT.

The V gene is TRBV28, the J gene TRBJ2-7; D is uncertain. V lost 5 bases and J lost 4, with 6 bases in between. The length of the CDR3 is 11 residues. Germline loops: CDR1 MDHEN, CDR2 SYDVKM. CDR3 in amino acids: CASSLLYEQYF. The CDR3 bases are TGTGCCAGCAGTCTCTTATACGAGCAGTACTTC.

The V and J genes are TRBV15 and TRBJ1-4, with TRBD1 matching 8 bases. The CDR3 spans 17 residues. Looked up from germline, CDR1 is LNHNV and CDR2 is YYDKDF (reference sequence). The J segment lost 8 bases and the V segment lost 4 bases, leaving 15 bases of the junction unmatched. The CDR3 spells CATSIRSGGPLYEKLFF. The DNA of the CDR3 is TGTGCCACCAGCATCCGTTCAGGGGGCCCACTTTACGAAAAACTGTTTTTT.

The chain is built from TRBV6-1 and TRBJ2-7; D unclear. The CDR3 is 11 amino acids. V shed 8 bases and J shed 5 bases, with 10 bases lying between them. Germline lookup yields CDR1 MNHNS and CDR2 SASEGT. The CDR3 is CASQKPDEQYF. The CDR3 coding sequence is TGTGCCAGCCAAAAACCCGACGAGCAGTACTTC.

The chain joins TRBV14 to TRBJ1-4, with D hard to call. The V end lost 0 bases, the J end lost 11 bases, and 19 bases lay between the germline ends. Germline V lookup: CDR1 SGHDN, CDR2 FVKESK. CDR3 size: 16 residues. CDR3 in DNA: TGTGCCAGCAGCCAAGATCGGTTGGGCAGGCCCGCGAAACTGTTTTTT. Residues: CASSQDRLGRPAKLFF.

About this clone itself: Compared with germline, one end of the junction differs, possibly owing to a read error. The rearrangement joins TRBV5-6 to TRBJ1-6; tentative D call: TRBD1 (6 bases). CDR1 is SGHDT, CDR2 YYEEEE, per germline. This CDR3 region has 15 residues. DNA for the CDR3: TGTGCCAGCAGCCCCGCGGGGCCCCAGGGGACACCTCTCCACTTT. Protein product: CASSPAGPQGTPLHF.

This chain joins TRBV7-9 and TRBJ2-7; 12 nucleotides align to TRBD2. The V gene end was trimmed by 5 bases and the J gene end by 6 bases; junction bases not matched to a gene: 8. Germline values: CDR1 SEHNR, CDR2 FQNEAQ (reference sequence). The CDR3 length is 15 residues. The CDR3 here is CASSGGLAGSVEQYF. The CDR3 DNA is TGTGCCAGCAGCGGGGGACTAGCGGGCTCTGTCGAGCAGTACTTC.

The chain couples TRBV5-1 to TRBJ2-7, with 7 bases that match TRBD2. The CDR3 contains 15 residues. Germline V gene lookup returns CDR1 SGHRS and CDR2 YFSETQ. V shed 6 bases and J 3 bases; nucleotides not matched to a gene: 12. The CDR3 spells CASNPGGTPGYEQYF. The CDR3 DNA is TGCGCCAGCAACCCGGGGGGAACGCCAGGCTACGAGCAGTACTTC.

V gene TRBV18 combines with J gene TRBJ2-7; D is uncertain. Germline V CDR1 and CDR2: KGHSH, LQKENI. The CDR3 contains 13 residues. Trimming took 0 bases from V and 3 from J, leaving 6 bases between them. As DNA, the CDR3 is TGTGCCAGCTCACCACCAGGTAGCTACGAGCAGTACTTC. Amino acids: CASSPPGSYEQYF.

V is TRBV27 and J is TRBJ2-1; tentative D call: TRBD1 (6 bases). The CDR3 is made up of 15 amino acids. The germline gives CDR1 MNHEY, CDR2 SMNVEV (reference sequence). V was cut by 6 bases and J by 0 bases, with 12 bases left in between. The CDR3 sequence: CASRPDRFSYNEQFF. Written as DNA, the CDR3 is TGTGCCAGCAGACCCGACAGGTTCTCCTACAATGAGCAGTTCTTC.

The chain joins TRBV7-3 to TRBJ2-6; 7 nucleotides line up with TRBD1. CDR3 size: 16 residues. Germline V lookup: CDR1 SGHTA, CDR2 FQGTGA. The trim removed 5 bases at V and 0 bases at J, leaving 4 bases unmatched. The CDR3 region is CASSKDRDSGANVLTF. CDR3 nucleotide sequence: TGTGCCAGCAGCAAAGACAGGGACTCTGGGGCCAACGTCCTGACTTTC.

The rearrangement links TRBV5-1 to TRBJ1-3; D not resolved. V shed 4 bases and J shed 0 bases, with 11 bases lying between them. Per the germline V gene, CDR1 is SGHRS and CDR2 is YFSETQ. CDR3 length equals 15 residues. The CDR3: CASSQSRSSGNTIYF. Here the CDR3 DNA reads TGCGCCAGCAGCCAGAGCCGATCCTCTGGAAACACCATATATTTT.

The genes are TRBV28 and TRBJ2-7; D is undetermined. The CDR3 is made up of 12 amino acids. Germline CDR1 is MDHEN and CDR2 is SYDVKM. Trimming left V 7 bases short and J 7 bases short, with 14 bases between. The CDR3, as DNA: TGTGCCAGCAAACGGATCCTGGGTGAGCAGTACTTC. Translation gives CASKRILGEQYF.

The CDR3: CASSYGRQGRNTEAFF. The CDR3, as DNA: TGTGCCAGCAGTTACGGGCGTCAGGGGCGGAACACTGAAGCTTTCTTT. The chain carries TRBV6-6 and TRBJ1-1, with D possibly matching TRBD1 (6 bases). Germline V CDR1 and CDR2: MNHNY, SVGAGI (reference sequence). The V end lost 2 bases, the J end lost 1 base, and 14 bases lay between the germline ends. The CDR3 consists of 16 residues.

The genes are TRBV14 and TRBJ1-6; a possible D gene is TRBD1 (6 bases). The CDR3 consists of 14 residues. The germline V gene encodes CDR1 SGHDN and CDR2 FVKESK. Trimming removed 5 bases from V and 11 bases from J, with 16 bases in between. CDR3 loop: CASSFRRGDTPLHF. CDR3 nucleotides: TGTGCCAGCAGCTTTCGGCGGGGGGACACACCCCTCCACTTT.

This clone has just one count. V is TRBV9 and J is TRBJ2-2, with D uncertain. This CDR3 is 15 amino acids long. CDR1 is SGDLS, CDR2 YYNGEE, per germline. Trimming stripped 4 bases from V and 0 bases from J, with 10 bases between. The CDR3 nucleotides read TGTGCCAGCAGCCCGGGTATAACGAACACCGGGGAGCTGTTTTTT. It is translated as CASSPGITNTGELFF.

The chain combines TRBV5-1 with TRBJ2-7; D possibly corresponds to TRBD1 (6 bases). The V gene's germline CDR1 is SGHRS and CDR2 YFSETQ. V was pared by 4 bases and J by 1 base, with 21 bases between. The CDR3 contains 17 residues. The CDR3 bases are TGCGCCAGCAGCCCGGAACCGCCAGGGGTCGGATCCTACGAGCAGTACTTC. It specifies CASSPEPPGVGSYEQYF.

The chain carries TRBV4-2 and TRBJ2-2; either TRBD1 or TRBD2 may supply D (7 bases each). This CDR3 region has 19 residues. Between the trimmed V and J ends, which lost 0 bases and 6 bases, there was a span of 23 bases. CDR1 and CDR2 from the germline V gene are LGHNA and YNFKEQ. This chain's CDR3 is CASSQDLGRGLQKSGELFF. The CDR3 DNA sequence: TGTGCCAGCAGCCAAGATCTAGGGAGGGGGCTTCAGAAATCCGGGGAGCTGTTTTTT.

CDR3 in amino acids: CLNGRRGGYTF. CDR3 nucleotide sequence: TGCCTCAACGGCAGGCGGGGGGGCTACACCTTC. The chain joins TRBV20-1 to TRBJ1-2, with a possible D match to TRBD1 (5 bases). The CDR3 is 11 amino acids. Germline CDR1 is DFQATT and CDR2 is SNEGSKA (reference sequence).

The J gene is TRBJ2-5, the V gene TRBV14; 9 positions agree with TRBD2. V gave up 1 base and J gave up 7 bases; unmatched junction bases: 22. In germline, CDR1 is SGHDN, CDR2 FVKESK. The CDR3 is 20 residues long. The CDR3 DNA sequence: TGTGCCAGCAGCCAAGTTGGTGATAGCGGGAGTAATCTTTGGGGTCGGACCCAGTACTTC. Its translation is CASSQVGDSGSNLWGRTQYF. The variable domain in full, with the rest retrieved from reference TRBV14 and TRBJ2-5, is EAGVTQFPSHSVIEKGQTVTLRCDPISGHDNLYWYRRVMGKEIKFLLHFVKESKQDESGMPNNRFLAERTGGTYSTLKVQPAELEDSGVYFCASSQVGDSGSNLWGRTQYFGPGTRLLVL.

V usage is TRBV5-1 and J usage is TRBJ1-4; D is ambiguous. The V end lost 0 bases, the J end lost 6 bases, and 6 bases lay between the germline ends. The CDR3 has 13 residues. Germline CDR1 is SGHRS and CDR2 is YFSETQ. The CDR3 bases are TGCGCCAGCAGCTTGGAGAACTATGAAAAACTGTTTTTT. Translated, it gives CASSLENYEKLFF.